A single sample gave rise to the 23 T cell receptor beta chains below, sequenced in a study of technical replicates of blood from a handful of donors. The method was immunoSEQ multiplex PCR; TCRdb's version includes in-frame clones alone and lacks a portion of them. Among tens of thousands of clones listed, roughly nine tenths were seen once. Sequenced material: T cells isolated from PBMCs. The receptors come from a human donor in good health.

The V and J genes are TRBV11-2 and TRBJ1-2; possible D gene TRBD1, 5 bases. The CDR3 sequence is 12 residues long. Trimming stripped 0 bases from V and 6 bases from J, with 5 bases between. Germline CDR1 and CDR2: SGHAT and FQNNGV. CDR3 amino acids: CASSLEGDGYTF. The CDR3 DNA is TGTGCCAGCAGCTTAGAAGGGGATGGCTACACCTTC.

This chain's CDR3 is CASSFWSSGIITDTQYF. CDR3 nucleotides: TGTGCCAGCAGTTTTTGGTCTAGCGGAATAATCACAGATACGCAGTATTTT. The rearrangement joins TRBV27 to TRBJ2-3; 7 positions match TRBD2. The ends lost 3 bases at V and 2 bases at J; junction bases unmatched: 11. From germline, CDR1 is MNHEY and CDR2 SMNVEV (reference sequence). This CDR3 spans 17 amino acids.

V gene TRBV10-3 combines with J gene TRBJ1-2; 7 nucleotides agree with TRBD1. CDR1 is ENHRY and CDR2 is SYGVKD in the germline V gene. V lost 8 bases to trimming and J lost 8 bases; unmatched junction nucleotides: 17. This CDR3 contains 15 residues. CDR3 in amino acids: CAISPNQDRTGGYTF. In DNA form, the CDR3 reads TGTGCCATCTCACCGAATCAGGACAGGACGGGAGGCTACACCTTC.

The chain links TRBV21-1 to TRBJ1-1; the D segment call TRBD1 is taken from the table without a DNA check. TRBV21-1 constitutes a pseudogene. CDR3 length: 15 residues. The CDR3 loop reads CASSDRRQGDTEAFF. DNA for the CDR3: TGTGCCAGCAGCGACAGAAGACAGGGTGACACTGAAGCTTTCTTT.

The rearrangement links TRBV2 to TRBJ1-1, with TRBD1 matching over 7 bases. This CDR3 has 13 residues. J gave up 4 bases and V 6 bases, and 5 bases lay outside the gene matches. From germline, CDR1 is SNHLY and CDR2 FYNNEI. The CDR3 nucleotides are TGTGCCAGCAGGGACAGGTCAAGCACTGAAGCTTTCTTT. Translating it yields CASRDRSSTEAFF.

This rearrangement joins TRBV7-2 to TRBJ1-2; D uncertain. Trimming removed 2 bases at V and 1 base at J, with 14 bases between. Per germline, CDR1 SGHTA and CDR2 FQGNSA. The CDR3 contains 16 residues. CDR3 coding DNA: TGTGCCAGCAGCTTAAGGTTCCCGGGTAGTAACTATGGCTACACCTTC. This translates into CASSLRFPGSNYGYTF.

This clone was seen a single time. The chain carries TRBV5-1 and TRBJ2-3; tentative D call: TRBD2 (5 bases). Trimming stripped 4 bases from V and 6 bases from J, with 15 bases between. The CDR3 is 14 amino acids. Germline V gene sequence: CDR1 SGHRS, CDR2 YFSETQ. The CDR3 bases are TGCGCCAGCAGCCAGGACCCGGTAGCGGATACGCAGTATTTT. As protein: CASSQDPVADTQYF.

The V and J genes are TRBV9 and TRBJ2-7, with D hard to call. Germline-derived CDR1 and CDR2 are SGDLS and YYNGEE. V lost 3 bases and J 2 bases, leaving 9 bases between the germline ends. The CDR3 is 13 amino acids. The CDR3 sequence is CASSGLKPYEQYF. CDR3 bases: TGTGCCAGCAGCGGGCTGAAACCCTACGAGCAGTACTTC.

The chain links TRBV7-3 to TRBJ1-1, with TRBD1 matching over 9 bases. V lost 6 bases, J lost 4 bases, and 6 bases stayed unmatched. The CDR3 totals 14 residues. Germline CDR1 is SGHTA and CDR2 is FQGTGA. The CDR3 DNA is TGTGCCAGCAGTCAGACAGGGGGAGTCACTGAAGCTTTCTTT. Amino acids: CASSQTGGVTEAFF.

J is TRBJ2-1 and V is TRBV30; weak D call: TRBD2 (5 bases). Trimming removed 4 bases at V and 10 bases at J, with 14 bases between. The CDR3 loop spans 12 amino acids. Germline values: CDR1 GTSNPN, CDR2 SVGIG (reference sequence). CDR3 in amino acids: CAWTLGVREQFF. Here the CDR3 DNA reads TGTGCCTGGACCTTGGGAGTCAGAGAGCAGTTCTTC.

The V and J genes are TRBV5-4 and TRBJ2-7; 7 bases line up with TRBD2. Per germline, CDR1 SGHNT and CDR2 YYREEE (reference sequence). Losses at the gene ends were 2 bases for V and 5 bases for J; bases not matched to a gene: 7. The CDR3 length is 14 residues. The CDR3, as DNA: TGTGCCAGCAGCTTTCGGGGGGAGGGCAACGAGCAGTACTTC. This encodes CASSFRGEGNEQYF. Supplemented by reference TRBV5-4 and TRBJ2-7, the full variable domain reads ETGVTQSPTHLIKTRGQQVTLRCSSQSGHNTVSWYQQALGQGPQFIFQYYREEENGRGNFPPRFSGLQFPNYSSELNVNALELDDSALYLCASSFRGEGNEQYFGPGTRLTVT.

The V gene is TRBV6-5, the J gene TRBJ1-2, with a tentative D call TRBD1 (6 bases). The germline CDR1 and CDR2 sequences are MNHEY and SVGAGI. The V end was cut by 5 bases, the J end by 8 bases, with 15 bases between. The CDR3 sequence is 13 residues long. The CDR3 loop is CASSDTGYGGYTF. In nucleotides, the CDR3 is TGTGCCAGCAGTGATACAGGGTACGGCGGCTACACCTTC.

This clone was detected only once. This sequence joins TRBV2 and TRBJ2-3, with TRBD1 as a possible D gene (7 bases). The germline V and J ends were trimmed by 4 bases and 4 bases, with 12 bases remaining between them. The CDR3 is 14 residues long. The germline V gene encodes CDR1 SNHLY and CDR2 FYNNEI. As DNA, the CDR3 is TGTGCCAGCAGTGGGGCCAGGGGGGCAGATACGCAGTATTTT. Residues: CASSGARGADTQYF.

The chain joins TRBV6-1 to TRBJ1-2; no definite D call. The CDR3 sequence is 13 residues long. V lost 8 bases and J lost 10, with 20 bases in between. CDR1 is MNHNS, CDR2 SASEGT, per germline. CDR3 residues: CASPEFHHVSYTF. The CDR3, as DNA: TGTGCCAGCCCCGAGTTCCACCATGTGTCCTACACCTTC.

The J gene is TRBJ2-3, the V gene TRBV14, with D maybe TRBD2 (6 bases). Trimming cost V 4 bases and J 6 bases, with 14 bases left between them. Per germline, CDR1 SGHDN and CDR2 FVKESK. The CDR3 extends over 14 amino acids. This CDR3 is CASSPLWGEDTQYF. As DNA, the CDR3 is TGTGCCAGCAGCCCTTTATGGGGGGAGGATACGCAGTATTTT.

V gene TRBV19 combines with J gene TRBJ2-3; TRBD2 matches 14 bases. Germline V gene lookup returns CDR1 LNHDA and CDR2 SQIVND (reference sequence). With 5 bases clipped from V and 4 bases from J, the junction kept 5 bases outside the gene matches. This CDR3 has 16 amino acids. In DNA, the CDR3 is TGTGCCAGTAGTGCCCGACTAGCGGGAGGGCCAGATACGCAGTATTTT. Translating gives CASSARLAGGPDTQYF.

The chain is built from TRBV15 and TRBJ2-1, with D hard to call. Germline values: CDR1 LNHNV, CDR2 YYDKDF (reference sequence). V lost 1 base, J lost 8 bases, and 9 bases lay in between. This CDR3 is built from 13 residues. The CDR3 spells CATSRAQLYEQFF. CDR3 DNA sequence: TGTGCCACCAGCAGAGCACAGCTATATGAGCAGTTCTTC.

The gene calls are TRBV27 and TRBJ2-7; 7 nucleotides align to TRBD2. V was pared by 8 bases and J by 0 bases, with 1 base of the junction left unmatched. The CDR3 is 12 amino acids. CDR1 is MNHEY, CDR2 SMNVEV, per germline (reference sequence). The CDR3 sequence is CASWGGSYEQYF. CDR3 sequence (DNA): TGTGCCAGCTGGGGGGGCTCCTACGAGCAGTACTTC.

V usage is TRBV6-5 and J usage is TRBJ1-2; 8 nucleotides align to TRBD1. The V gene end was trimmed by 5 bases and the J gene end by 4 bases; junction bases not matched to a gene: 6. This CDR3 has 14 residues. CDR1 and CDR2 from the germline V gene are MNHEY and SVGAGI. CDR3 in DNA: TGTGCCAGCAGTAGAGGACAGGGCTCCTATGGCTACACCTTC. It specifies CASSRGQGSYGYTF.

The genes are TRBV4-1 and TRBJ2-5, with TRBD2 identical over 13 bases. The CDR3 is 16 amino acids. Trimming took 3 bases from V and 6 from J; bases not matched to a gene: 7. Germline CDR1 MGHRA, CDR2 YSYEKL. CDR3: CASSQGGLAGVKTQYF. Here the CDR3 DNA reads TGCGCCAGCAGCCAGGGCGGACTAGCGGGAGTTAAGACCCAGTACTTC.

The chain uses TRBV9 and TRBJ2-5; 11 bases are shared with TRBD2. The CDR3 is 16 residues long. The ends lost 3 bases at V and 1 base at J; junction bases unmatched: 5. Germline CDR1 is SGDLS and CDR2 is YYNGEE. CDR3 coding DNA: TGTGCCAGCAGCGGGACGGGACTAGCGGTCCAAGAGACCCAGTACTTC. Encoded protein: CASSGTGLAVQETQYF. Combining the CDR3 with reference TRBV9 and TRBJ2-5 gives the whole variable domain DSGVTQTPKHLITATGQRVTLRCSPRSGDLSVYWYQQSLDQGLQFLIQYYNGEERAKGNILERFSAQQFPDLHSELNLSSLELGDSALYFCASSGTGLAVQETQYFGPGTRLLVL.

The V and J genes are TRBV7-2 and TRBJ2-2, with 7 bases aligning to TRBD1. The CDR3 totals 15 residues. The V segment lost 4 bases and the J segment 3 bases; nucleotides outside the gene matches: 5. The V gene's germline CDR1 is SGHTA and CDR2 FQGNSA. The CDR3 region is CASSWDSTYTGELFF. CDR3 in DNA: TGTGCCAGCAGCTGGGACAGCACTTACACCGGGGAGCTGTTTTTT.

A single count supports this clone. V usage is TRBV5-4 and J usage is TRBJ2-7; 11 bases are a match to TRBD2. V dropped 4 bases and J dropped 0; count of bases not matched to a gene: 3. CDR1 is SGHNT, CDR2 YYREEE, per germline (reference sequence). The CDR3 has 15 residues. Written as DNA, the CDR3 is TGTGCCAGCAGCCAAGGGACTAGCGGCTCCTACGAGCAGTACTTC. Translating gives CASSQGTSGSYEQYF.